This T cell receptor (beta chain) stems from a study of T cell responses to AZD1222 COVID-19 vaccine. Study outcomes and limitations: Only 5 or 6 people who got AZD1222 tested seropositive at baseline. Donors were largely white British and mainly female; clonal diversity was possibly underestimated. The CD4 TCRs associated with vaccination extended across spike and predominated at 160-218 and 743-854.

The CDR3 contains 14 residues. The germline V gene has CDR1 LNHDA and CDR2 SQIVND (reference sequence). The V end was cut by 6 bases, the J end by 0 bases, with 11 bases between. For this clone: No antigen is known for it.

The data were produced by immunoSEQ multiplex PCR, yet TCRdb's version contains in-frame clones alone and is incomplete. The data show around 97,000 clones, 91% seen once. This chain joins TRBV19 and TRBJ1-1; possible D gene TRBD1, 6 bases. The clonotype was recovered from an adult in good health. Sequenced here: peripheral blood, sampled on day 0 of AZD1222 vaccination. The CDR3 is CASRVTGMNTEAFF. The CDR3 coding sequence is TGTGCCAGTAGGGTAACAGGGATGAACACTGAAGCTTTCTTT.